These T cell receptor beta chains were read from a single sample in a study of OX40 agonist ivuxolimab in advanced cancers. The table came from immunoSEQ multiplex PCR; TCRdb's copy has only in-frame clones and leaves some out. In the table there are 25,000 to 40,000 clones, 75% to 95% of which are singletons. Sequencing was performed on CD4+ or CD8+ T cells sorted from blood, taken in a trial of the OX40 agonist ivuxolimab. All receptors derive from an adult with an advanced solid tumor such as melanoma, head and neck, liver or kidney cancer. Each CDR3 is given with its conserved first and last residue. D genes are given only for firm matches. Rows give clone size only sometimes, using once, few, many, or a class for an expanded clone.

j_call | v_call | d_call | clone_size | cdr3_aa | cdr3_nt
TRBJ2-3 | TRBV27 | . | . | CASSFRRINTDTQYF | TGTGCCAGCAGTTTCCGTAGGATAAACACAGATACGCAGTATTTT
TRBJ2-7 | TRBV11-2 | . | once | CASSLEGVGAGSGQYF | TGTGCCAGCAGCTTAGAGGGTGTTGGGGCGGGCTCGGGGCAGTACTTC
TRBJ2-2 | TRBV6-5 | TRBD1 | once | CASIQQGAGTGELFF | TGTGCCAGCATACAACAGGGGGCGGGCACCGGGGAGCTGTTTTTT
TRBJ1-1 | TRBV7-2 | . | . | CASSLERIEAFF | TGTGCCAGCAGCTTAGAGCGTATTGAAGCTTTCTTT
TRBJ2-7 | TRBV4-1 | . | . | CASSQVASVDYEQYF | TGCGCCAGCAGCCAAGTGGCTAGCGTTGACTACGAGCAGTACTTC
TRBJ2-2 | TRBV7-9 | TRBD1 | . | CASSSDRGAGELFF | TGTGCCAGCAGCTCCGACAGGGGGGCCGGGGAGCTGTTTTTT
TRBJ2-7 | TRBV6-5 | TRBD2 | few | CASSKLAGSSYEQYF | TGTGCCAGCAGTAAACTAGCGGGAAGCTCCTACGAGCAGTACTTC
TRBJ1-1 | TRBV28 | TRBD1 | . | CASSLGGPNTGAISEAFF | TGTGCCAGCAGTTTGGGGGGGCCAAACACAGGGGCAATTTCTGAAGCTTTCTTT
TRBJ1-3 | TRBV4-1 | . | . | CASSQDGTTRGRDTIYF | TGCGCCAGCAGCCAAGATGGCACCACGAGGGGCCGGGACACCATATATTTT
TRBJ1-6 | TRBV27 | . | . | CASSSSSHSPLHF | TGTGCCAGCAGTAGCAGCTCCCATTCACCCCTCCACTTT
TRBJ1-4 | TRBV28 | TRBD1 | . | CASSVGQGLGKLFF | TGTGCCAGCAGTGTAGGACAGGGGCTGGGAAAACTGTTTTTT
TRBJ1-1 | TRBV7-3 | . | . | CASSLALNTEAFF | TGTGCCAGCAGCTTAGCCCTGAACACTGAAGCTTTCTTT
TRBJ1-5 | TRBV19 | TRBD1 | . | CASSGTGAHQPQHF | TGTGCCAGTAGTGGGACAGGGGCGCATCAGCCCCAGCATTTT
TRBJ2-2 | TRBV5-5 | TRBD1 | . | CASSLYRGSNTGELFF | TGTGCCAGCAGCTTATACAGGGGGTCGAACACCGGGGAGCTGTTTTTT
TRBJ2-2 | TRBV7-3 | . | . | CASSLTWAGLDTGELFF | TGTGCCAGCAGCTTAACCTGGGCAGGACTTGACACCGGGGAGCTGTTTTTT
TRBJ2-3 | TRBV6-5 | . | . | CASSKTDLTDTQYF | TGTGCCAGTAGCAAGACAGACCTCACAGATACGCAGTATTTT
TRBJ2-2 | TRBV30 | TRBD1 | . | CAWSRQGLTGELFF | TGTGCCTGGAGTCGACAGGGGTTAACCGGGGAGCTGTTTTTT
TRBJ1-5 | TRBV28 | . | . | CASSEYSEGNQPQHF | TGTGCCAGCAGCGAATATTCCGAAGGTAATCAGCCCCAGCATTTT
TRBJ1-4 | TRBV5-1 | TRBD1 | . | CASSPRGGNEKLFF | TGCGCCAGCAGCCCCAGGGGGGGTAATGAAAAACTGTTTTTT
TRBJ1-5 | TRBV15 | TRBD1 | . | CATVSGQGFLQPQHF | TGTGCCACCGTATCCGGACAGGGGTTTTTGCAGCCCCAGCATTTT
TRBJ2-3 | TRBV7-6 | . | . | CASSLEYTTDTQYF | TGTGCCAGCAGCTTAGAGTATACCACAGATACGCAGTATTTT
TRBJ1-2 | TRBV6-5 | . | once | CASSYDGQWINGYTF | TGTGCCAGCAGTTACGACGGACAGTGGATTAATGGCTACACCTTC
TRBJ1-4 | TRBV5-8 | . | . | CASSLAGQGEDEKLFF | TGTGCCAGCAGCTTGGCCGGGCAAGGGGAGGATGAAAAACTGTTTTTT
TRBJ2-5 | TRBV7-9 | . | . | CASSSPRDTSQETQYF | TGTGCCAGCAGCTCCCCCCGGGACACCTCCCAAGAGACCCAGTACTTC
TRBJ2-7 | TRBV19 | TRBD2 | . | CASSPSAGGYEQYF | TGTGCCAGTAGCCCGTCAGCGGGAGGCTACGAGCAGTACTTC
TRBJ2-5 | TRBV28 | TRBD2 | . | CASRGGLVGTQYF | TGTGCCAGCAGGGGGGGACTAGTAGGGACCCAGTACTTC
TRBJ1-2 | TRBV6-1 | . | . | CASHLGGNYGYTF | TGTGCCAGCCACCTCGGGGGGAACTATGGCTACACCTTC